Below, one T cell receptor (beta chain) is given with its context. Its antigen is currently unknown. This specimen belongs to a study of T cell responses to AZD1222 COVID-19 vaccine. Study outcomes and limitations: Following two doses of AZD1222, Spike-specific TCR breadth and depth rose. CD4 TCRs associated with vaccination spanned spike, dominating at 160-218 and 743-854.

Repertoires were generated with immunoSEQ multiplex PCR, while TCRdb's copy carries only in-frame clones and drops some. The profile shows more than 120,000 clones, roughly 92% of them singletons. The CDR3 contains 13 residues. The V end was cut by 0 bases, the J end by 1 base, with 0 bases between. Germline CDR1 is KGHSH and CDR2 is LQKENI. This clonotype was sampled from an adult who received the AZD1222 COVID-19 vaccine. V gene TRBV18 combines with J gene TRBJ2-2; unclear D gene. The input for sequencing was peripheral blood, taken 28 days after the second AZD1222 dose. The CDR3 spells CASSPPNTGELFF. In nucleotides, the CDR3 is TGTGCCAGCTCACCACCGAACACCGGGGAGCTGTTTTTT.